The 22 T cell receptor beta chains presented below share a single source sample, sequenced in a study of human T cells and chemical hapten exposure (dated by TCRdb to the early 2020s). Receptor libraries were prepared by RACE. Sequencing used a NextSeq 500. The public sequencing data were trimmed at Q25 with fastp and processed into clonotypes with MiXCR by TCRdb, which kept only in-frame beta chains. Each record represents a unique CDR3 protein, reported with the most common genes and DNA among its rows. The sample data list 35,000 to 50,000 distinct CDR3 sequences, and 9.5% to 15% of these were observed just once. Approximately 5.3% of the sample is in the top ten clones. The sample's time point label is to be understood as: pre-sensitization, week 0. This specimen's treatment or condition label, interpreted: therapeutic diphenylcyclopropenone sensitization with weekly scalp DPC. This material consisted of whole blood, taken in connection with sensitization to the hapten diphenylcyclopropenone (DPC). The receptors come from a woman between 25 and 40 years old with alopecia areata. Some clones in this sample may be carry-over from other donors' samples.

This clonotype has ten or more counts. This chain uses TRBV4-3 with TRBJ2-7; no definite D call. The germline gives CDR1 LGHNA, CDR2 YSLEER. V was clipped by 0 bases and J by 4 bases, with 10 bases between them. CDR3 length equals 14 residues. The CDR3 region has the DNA TGCGCCAGCAGCCAAGATAGGGCCACTTACGAGCAGTACTTC. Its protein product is CASSQDRATYEQYF.

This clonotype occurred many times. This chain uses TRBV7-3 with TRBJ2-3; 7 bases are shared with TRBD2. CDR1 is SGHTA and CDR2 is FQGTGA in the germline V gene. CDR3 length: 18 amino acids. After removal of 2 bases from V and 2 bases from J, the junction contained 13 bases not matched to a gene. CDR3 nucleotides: TGTGCCAGCAGCTTAGCGGGAGCCCTCCTCACCACCACAGATACGCAGTATTTT. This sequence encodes CASSLAGALLTTTDTQYF.

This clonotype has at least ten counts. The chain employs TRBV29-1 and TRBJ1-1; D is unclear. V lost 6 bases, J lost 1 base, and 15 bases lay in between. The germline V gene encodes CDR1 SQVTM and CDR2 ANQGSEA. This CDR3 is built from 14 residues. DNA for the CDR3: TGCAGCGTCCGACCGATGACGGCGAACACTGAAGCTTTCTTT. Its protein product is CSVRPMTANTEAFF.

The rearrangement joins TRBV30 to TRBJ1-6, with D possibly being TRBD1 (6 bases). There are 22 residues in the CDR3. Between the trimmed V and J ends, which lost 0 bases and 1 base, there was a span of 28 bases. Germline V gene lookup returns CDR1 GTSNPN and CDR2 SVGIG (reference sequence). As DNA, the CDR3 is TGTGCCTGGAGTGTACTGGACAGAACGGGGGTTCTTACAAGTTCCTATAATTCACCCCTCCACTTT. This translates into CAWSVLDRTGVLTSSYNSPLHF.

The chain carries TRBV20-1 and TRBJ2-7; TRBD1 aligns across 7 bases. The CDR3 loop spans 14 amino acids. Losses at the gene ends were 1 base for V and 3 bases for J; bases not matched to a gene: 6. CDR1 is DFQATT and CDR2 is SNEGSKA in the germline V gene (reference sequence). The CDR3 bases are TGCAGTGCTAGAGCCTACAGGGGTGGCTACGAGCAGTACTTC. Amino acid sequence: CSARAYRGGYEQYF.

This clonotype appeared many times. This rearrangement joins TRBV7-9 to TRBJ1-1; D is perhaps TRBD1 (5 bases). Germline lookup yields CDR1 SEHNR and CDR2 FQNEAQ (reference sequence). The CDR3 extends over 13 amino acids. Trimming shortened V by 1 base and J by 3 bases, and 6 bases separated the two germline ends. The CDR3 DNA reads TGTGCCAGCAGCTTAGAAGGGGACACTGAAGCTTTCTTT. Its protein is CASSLEGDTEAFF. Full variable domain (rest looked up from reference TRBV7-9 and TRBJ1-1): DTGVSQNPRHKITKRGQNVTFRCDPISEHNRLYWYRQTLGQGPEFLTYFQNEAQLEKSRLLSDRFSAERPKGSFSTLEIQRTEQGDSAMYLCASSLEGDTEAFFGQGTRLTVV.

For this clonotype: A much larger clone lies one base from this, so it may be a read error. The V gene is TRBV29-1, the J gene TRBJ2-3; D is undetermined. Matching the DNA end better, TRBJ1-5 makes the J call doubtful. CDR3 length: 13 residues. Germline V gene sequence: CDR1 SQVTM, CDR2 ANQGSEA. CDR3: CSVDRNAPRTQHF. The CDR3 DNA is TGCAGCGTTGATCGGAATGCTCCCCGTACGCAGCATTTT.

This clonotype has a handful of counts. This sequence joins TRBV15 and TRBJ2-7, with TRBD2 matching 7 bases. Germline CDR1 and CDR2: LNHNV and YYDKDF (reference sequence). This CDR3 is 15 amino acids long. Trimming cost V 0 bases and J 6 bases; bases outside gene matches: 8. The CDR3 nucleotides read TGTGCCACCAGCAGAGAGCCGGGCGGGAGCTCCGAGCAGTACTTC. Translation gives CATSREPGGSSEQYF.

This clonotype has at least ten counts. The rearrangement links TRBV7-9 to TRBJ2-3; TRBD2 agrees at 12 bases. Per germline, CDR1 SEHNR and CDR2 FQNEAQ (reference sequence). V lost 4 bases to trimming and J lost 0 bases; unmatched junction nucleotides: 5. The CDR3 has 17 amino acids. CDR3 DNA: TGTGCCAGCAGCTCCGGGACTAGCGGGCTTAGCACAGATACGCAGTATTTT. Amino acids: CASSSGTSGLSTDTQYF.

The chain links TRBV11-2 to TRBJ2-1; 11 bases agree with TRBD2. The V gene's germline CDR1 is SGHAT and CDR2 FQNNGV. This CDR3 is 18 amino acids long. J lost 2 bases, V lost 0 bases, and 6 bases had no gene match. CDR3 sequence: CASSLDFRLAGTYNEQFF. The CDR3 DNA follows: TGTGCCAGCAGCTTAGATTTTCGACTAGCGGGAACCTACAATGAGCAGTTCTTC. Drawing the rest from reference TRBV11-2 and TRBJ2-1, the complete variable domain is EAGVAQSPRYKIIEKRQSVAFWCNPISGHATLYWYQQILGQGPKLLIQFQNNGVVDDSQLPKDRFSAERLKGVDSTLKIQPAKLEDSAVYLCASSLDFRLAGTYNEQFFGPGTRLTVL.

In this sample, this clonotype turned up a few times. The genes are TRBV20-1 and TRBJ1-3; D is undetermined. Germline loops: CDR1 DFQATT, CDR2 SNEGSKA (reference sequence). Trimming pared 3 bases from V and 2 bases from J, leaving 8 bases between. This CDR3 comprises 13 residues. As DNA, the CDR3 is TGCAGTGCTAGTAACAGAGCTGGAAACACCATATATTTT. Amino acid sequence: CSASNRAGNTIYF.

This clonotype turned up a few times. The DNA of the CDR3 is TGTGCCAGCAGTTACGGAGAGAGGAATGAGCAGTTCTTC. Its translation: CASSYGERNEQFF. This chain connects TRBV6-6 to TRBJ2-1; D is undetermined. V lost 2 bases to trimming and J lost 7 bases, with 9 bases between them. This CDR3 has 13 amino acids. In germline, CDR1 is MNHNY, CDR2 SVGAGI (reference sequence).

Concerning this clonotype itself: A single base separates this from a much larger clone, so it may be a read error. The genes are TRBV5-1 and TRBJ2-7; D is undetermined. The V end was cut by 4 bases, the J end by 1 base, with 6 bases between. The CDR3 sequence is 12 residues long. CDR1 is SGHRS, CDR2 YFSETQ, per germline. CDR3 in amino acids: CASSPRSYEQYF. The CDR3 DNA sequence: TGCGCCAGCAGCCCTCGATCCTACGAGCAGTACTTC.

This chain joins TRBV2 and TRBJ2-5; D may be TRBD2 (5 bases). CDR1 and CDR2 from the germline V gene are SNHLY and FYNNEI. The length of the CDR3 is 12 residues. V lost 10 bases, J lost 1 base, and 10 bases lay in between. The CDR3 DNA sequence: TGTGCCATCCGGGAACTCCAAGAGACCCAGTACTTC. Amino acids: CAIRELQETQYF.

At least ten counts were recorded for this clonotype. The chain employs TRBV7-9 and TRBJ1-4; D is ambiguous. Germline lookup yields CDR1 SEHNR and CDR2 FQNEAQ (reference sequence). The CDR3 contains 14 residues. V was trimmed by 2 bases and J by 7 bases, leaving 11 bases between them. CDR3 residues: CASSLKGWTEKLFF. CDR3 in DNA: TGTGCCAGCAGCTTAAAGGGTTGGACTGAAAAACTGTTTTTT.

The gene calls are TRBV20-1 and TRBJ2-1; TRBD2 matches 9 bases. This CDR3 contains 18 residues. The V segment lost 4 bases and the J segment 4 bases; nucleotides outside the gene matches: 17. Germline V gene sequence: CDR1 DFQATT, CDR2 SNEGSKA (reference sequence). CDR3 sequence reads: CSANHPKRREGRYNEQFF. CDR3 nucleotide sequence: TGCAGTGCTAATCACCCGAAACGGCGGGAGGGCCGGTACAATGAGCAGTTCTTC.

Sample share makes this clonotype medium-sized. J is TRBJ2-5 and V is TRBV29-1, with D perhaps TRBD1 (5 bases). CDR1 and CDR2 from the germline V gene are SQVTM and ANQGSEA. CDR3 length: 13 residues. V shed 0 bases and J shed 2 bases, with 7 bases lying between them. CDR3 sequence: CSVEDDRQETQYF. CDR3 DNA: TGCAGCGTTGAAGACGACAGACAAGAGACCCAGTACTTC.

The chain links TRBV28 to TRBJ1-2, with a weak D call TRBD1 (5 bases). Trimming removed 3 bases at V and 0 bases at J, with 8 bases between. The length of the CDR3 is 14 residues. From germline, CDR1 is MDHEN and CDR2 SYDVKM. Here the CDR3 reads CASSLGRANYGYTF. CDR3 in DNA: TGTGCCAGCAGTTTGGGACGGGCTAACTATGGCTACACCTTC.

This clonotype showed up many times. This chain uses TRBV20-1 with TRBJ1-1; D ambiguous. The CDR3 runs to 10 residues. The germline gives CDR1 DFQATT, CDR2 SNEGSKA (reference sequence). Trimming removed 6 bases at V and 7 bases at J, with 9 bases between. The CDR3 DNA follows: TGCAGTGCCCCGCAGATTGAAGCTTTCTTT. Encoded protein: CSAPQIEAFF.

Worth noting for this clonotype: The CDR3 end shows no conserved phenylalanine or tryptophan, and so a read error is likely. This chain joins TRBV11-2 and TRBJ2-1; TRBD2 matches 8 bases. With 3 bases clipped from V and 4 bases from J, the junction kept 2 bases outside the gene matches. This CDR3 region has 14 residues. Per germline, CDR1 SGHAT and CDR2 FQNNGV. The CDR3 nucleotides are TGTGCCAGCAGCTTGGGGACTAGATACAATGAGCAGTTCTTA. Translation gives CASSLGTRYNEQFL.

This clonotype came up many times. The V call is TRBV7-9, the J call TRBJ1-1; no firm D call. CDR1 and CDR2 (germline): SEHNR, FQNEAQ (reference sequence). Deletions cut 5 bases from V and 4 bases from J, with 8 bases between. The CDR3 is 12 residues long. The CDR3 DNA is TGTGCCAGCAGCCGAGGTGGCACTGAAGCTTTCTTT. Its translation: CASSRGGTEAFF.

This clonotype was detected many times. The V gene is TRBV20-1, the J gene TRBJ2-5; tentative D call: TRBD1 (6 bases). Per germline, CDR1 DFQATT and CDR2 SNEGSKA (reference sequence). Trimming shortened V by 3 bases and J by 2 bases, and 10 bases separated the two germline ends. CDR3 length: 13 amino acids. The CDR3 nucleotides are TGCAGTGCTAGTTTGACAGGTCAAGAGACCCAGTACTTC. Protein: CSASLTGQETQYF.